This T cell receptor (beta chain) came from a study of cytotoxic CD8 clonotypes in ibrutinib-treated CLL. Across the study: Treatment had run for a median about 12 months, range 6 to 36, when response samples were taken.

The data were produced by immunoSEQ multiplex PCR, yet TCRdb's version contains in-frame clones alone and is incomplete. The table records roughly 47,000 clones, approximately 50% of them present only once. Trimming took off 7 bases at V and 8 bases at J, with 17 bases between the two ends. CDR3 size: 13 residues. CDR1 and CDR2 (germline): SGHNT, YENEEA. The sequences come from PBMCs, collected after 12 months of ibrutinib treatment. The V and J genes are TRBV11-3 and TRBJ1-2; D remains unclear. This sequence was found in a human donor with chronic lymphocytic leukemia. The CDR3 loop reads CASTPTGVYGYTF. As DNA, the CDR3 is TGTGCCAGCACTCCAACCGGGGTTTACGGCTACACCTTC.